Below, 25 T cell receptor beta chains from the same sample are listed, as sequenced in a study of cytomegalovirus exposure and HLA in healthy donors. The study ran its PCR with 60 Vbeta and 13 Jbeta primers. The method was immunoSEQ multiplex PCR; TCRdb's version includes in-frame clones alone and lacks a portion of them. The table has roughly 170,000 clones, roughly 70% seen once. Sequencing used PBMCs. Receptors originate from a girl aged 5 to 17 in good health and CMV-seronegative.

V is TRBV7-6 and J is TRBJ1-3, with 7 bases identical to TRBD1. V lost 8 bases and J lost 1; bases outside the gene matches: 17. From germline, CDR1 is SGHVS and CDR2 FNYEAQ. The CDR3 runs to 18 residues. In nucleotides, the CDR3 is TGTGCCAGCGAGGGAGACAGGGCAAGCTCCCGTTCTGGAAACACCATATATTTT. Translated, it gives CASEGDRASSRSGNTIYF.

The CDR3 DNA sequence: TGTGCCAGTAACAGGGATTATGGCTACACCTTC. Translation gives CASNRDYGYTF. The chain couples TRBV2 to TRBJ1-2; possibly TRBD1 for D (6 bases). CDR3 length: 11 residues. Germline lookup yields CDR1 SNHLY and CDR2 FYNNEI. Trimming pared 9 bases from V and 5 bases from J, leaving 10 bases between. Based on the CDR3 plus reference TRBV2 and TRBJ1-2, the full variable domain is EPEVTQTPSHQVTQMGQEVILRCVPISNHLYFYWYRQILGQKVEFLVSFYNNEISEKSEIFDDQFSVERPDGSNFTLKIRSTKLEDSAMYFCASNRDYGYTFGSGTRLTVV.

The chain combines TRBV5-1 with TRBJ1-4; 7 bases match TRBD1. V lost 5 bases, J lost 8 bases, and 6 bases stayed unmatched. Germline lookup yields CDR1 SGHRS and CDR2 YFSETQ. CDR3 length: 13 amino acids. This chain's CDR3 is CASRGQTGEKLFF. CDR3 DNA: TGCGCCAGCAGGGGACAGACAGGAGAAAAACTGTTTTTT.

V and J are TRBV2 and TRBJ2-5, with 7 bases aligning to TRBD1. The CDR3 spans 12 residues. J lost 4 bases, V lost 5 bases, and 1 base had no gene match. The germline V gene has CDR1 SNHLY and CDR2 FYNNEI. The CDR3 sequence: CASSPGGETQYF. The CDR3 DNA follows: TGTGCCAGCAGTCCAGGGGGAGAGACCCAGTACTTC.

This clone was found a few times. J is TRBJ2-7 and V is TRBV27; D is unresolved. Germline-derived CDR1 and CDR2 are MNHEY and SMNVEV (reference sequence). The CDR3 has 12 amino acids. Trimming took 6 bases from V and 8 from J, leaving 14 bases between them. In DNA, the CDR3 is TGTGCCAGCAGCCGGAATGGAGAGCAGCAGTACTTC. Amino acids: CASSRNGEQQYF.

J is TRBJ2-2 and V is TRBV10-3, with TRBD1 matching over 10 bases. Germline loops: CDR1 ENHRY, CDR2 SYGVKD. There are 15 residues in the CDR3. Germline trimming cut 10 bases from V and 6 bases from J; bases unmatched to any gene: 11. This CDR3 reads CATRVRTGGPGELFF. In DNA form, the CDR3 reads TGTGCCACCAGAGTAAGGACAGGGGGGCCCGGGGAGCTGTTTTTT.

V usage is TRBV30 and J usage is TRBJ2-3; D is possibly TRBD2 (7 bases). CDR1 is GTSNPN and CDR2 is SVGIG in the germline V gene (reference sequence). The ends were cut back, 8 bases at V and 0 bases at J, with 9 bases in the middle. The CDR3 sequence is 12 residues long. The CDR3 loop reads CATGGSTDTQYF. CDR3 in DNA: TGTGCCACGGGGGGCAGCACAGATACGCAGTATTTT. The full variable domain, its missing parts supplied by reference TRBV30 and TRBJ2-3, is SQTIHQWPATLVQPVGSPLSLECTVEGTSNPNLYWYRQAAGRGLQLLFYSVGIGQISSEVPQNLSASRPQDRQFILSSKKLLLSDSGFYLCATGGSTDTQYFGPGTRLTVL.

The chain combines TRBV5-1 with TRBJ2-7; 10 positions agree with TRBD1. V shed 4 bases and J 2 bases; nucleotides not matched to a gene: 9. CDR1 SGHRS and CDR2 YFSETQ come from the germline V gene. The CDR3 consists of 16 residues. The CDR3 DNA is TGCGCCAGCAGCCCTCGGACAGGGGGAGATCCCTACGAGCAGTACTTC. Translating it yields CASSPRTGGDPYEQYF.

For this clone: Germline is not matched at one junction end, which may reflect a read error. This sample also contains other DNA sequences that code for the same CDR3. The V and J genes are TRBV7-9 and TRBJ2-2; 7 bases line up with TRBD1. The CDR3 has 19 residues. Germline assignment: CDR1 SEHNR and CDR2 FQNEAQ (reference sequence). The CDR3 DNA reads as TGTGCAAGCAGCCAAAGCCAGACAAGTACAGGGGCCAACACCGGGGAGCTGTTTTTT. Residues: CASSQSQTSTGANTGELFF.

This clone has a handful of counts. CDR3 region: CASSPGGPEKLFF. In DNA form, the CDR3 reads TGTGCCAGTAGTCCGGGGGGCCCCGAAAAACTGTTTTTT. The V call is TRBV19, the J call TRBJ1-4, with D perhaps TRBD1 (6 bases). V lost 5 bases, J lost 8 bases, and 12 bases lay in between. Germline CDR1 reads LNHDA; CDR2 reads SQIVND (reference sequence). This CDR3 is built from 13 residues.

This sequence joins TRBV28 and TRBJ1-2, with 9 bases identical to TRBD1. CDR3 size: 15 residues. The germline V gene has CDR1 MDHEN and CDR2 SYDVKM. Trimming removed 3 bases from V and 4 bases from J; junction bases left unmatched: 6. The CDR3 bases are TGTGCCAGCAGTTTGGGGACAGGGTTAGGCTATGGCTACACCTTC. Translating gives CASSLGTGLGYGYTF.

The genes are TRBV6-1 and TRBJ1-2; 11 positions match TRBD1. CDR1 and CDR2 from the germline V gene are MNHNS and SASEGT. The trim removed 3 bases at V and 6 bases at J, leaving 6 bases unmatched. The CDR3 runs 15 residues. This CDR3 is CASSDWTGGTDGYTF. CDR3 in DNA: TGTGCCAGCAGTGACTGGACAGGGGGCACTGATGGCTACACCTTC.

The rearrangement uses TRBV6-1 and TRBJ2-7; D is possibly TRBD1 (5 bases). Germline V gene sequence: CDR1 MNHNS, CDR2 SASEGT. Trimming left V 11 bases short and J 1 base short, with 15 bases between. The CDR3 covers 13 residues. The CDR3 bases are TGTGCCGCCTCATTAGGGGCGTCCTACGAGCAGTACTTC. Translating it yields CAASLGASYEQYF.

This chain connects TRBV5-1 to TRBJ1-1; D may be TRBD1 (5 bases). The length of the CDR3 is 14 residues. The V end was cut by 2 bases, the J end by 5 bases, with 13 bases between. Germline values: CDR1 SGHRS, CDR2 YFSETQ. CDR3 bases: TGCGCCAGCAGCTTACCAGGGACTAGGACTGAAGCTTTCTTT. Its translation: CASSLPGTRTEAFF.

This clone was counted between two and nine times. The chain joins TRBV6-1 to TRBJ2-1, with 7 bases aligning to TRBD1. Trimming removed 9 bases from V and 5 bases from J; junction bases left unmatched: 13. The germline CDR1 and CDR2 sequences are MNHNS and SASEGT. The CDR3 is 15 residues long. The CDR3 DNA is TGTGCCAGTTTTCCTTACAGGGGAGTCGACAATGAGCAGTTCTTC. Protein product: CASFPYRGVDNEQFF.

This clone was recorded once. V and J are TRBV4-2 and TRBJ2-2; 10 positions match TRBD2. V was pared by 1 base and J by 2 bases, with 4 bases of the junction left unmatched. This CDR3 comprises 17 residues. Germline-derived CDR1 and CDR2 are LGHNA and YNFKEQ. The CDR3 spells CASSQAPLAGNTGELFF. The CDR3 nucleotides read TGTGCCAGCAGCCAAGCTCCACTAGCGGGAAACACCGGGGAGCTGTTTTTT.

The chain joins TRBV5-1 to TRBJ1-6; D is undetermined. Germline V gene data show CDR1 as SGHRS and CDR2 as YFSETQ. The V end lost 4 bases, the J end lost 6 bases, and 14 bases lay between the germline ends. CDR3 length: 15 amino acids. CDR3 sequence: CASSLLVRSNSPLHF. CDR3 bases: TGCGCCAGCAGCCTTCTAGTCAGATCTAATTCACCCCTCCACTTT.

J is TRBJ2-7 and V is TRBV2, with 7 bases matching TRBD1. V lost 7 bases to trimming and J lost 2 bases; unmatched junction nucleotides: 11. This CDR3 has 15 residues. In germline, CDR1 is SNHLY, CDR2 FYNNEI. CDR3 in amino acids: CASNKDRTGTYEQYF. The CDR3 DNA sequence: TGTGCCAGCAATAAGGACAGGACGGGCACCTACGAGCAGTACTTC.

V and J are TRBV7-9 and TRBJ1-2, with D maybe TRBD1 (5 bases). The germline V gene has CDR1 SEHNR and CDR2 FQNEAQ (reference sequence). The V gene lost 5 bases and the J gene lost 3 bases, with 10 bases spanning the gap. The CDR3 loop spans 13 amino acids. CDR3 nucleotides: TGTGCCAGCAGCCCTCGACAGTACTATGGCTACACCTTC. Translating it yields CASSPRQYYGYTF.

CDR3 bases: TGTGCCACCCTCAGTCGTCGGGTTCGGGGCACTGAAGCTTTCTTT. Translating gives CATLSRRVRGTEAFF. The chain carries TRBV19 and TRBJ1-1, with unresolved D. Germline V gene lookup returns CDR1 LNHDA and CDR2 SQIVND (reference sequence). Trimming took off 10 bases at V and 4 bases at J, with 22 bases between the two ends. There are 15 residues in the CDR3.

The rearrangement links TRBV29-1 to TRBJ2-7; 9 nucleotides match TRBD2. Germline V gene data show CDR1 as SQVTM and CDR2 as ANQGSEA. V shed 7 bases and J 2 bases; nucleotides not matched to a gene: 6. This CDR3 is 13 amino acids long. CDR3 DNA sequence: TGCAGCGGCTCGGGCGGGGGGGCCTACGAGCAGTACTTC. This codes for CSGSGGGAYEQYF.

For the CDR3, the DNA is TGTGCCAGCAGCTTAGATGATGTCAGGGCCGAAAAAGAGACCCAGTACTTC. It yields the protein CASSLDDVRAEKETQYF. The chain links TRBV7-9 to TRBJ2-5, with D possibly being TRBD1 (5 bases). The CDR3 extends over 17 amino acids. Germline CDR1 and CDR2: SEHNR and FQNEAQ (reference sequence). Trimming stripped 1 base from V and 3 bases from J, with 18 bases between.

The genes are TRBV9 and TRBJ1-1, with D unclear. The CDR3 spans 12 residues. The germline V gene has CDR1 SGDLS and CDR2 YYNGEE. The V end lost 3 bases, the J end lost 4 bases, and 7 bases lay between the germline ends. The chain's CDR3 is CASSGMSTEAFF. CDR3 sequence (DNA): TGTGCCAGCAGCGGAATGAGCACTGAAGCTTTCTTT.

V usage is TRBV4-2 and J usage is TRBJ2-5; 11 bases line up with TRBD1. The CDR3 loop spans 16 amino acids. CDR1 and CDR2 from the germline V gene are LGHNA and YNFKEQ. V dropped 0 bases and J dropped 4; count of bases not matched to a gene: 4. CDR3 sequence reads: CASSQEEGQGAETQYF. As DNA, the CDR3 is TGTGCCAGCAGCCAAGAGGAAGGACAGGGGGCAGAGACCCAGTACTTC.

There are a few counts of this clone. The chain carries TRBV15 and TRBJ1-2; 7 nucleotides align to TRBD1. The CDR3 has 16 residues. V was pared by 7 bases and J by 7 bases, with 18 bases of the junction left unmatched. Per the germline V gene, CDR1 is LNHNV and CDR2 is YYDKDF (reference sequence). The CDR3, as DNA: TGTGCCACCACCGCTCTTTCAGGGGGAGTCTCGTCTGGCTACACCTTC. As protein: CATTALSGGVSSGYTF.